A single T cell receptor beta chain is shown here with its context. Its matching antigen is unknown. Original handling: ImmunoSEQ yielded junction-only sequences lacking quality scores, so filtering differed. Sequenced by immunoSEQ multiplex PCR; TCRdb stores in-frame clones only, minus some. The D gene and trimming were derived from the DNA, and the V and J assignments and clone size from that table. The sample carries over 950,000 clones, 60% to 85% recorded once. These data belong to a study of shared clonotypes between healthy human individuals. Across the whole study: Researchers assigned three CD4 naive, three CD4 memory, two CD8 naive and one CD8 memory plate to each donor.

Germline assignment: CDR1 SEHNR and CDR2 FQNEAQ (reference sequence). V dropped 8 bases and J dropped 2 bases, with 12 bases sitting between them. The CDR3 is 13 residues long. Findings and caveats of the study: Few donors limited the genetic and exposure-history diversity represented.

The donors, all of them Caucasian adults, lived in Nashville, Tennessee. This rearrangement joins TRBV7-9 to TRBJ1-2; D perhaps matches TRBD1 (5 bases). This clonotype originated in a man aged 18 to 35 in good health. Some clones in this sample may be carry-over from other donors' samples. Sequencing was performed on memory CD4+ T cells from PBMCs. Subset specified: CD45RA-negative fraction. The CDR3 DNA is TGTGCCAGCGCGACGTCAGGGAACTATGGCTACACCTTC. Translating gives CASATSGNYGYTF.